The clone carrying this T cell receptor (beta chain) was seen a single time. Its cognate antigen is unknown. This sample was included in a study of cytomegalovirus exposure and HLA in healthy donors. About the study: Most donors, 70% to 85% of a few hundred genotyped, fell in the Caucasian-associated ancestry cluster. Study-wide results and limits: Per a later analysis, 15,000 to 20,000 TCR beta sequences showed association with HLA alleles at 0.05 false discovery rate. There were about 160 TCR beta chains listed as cytomegalovirus-associated. As a later analysis revealed, most CMV-associated TCR beta chains appeared HLA-restricted.

There are 15 residues in the CDR3. The V gene end was trimmed by 5 bases and the J gene end by 4 bases; junction bases not matched to a gene: 8. CDR1 SGHVS and CDR2 FNYEAQ come from the germline V gene. Researchers ran the PCR with 60 Vbeta and 13 Jbeta primers. Clones were sequenced by immunoSEQ multiplex PCR, and TCRdb holds only the in-frame ones, with some missing. The sample contains 95,000 to 150,000 clones, 80% of which appear only once. The chain employs TRBV7-6 and TRBJ1-1; 9 bases align to TRBD1. This receptor was identified in a man aged 25-45 years in good health and CMV-seropositive. Material: PBMCs. The CDR3 reads CASSTRTGELTEAFF. The CDR3 DNA sequence: TGTGCCAGCAGCACTCGGACAGGGGAGCTCACTGAAGCTTTCTTT.